Sequencing of this T cell receptor (beta chain) was carried out in a study of cytomegalovirus exposure and HLA in healthy donors. Concerning this clone itself: Its antigen remains unknown.

V dropped 1 base and J dropped 1 base, with 8 bases sitting between them. From germline, CDR1 is SQVTM and CDR2 ANQGSEA. The CDR3 extends over 13 amino acids. Measured with immunoSEQ multiplex PCR; TCRdb has only the in-frame clones, and not every one. Among tens of thousands of clones listed, around 97% were seen once. Overall study results and limits: Listed as cytomegalovirus-associated were 170 or so TCR beta chains.

Sequencing was done on a sample of PBMCs. The TCR was taken from a woman under 30 in good health and CMV-seropositive. This chain uses TRBV29-1 with TRBJ2-7; D unclear. The CDR3 DNA follows: TGCAGCGTTGAAGCGCGGAATTCCTACGAGCAGTACTTC. This sequence encodes CSVEARNSYEQYF.